This T cell receptor (beta chain) was recovered during a study of T-cell memory formation after mild COVID-19. The overall study: Largely donor-specific TCR clusters were found. Findings of the study overall: Memory cells collected pre-infection included some clones that later responded, suggesting cross-reactive memory joined.

TCRdb recomputed calls from the 5' RACE reads with MiXCR, one row per CDR3 protein. The data hold fewer than 400,000 distinct CDR3 sequences, with approximately 15% observed a single time. Of note for this clonotype: As yet, its antigen is unknown.

Germline V gives CDR1 SNHLY, CDR2 FYNNEI. The ends were cut back, 5 bases at V and 11 bases at J, with 16 bases in the middle. The CDR3 length is 13 residues. Sequencing used PBMCs or a T cell subset sorted from them (not recorded which). The sequence derives from a man aged 18 to 29 who had mild COVID-19 (a few samples of this study predate the infection). Cell type and time point are not known. The chain recombines TRBV2 with TRBJ2-1; D call uncertain. CDR3 in amino acids: CASSPLPNPKQFF. The CDR3 nucleotides read TGTGCCAGCAGTCCCCTGCCCAACCCGAAGCAGTTCTTC. The full variable domain, its missing parts supplied by reference TRBV2 and TRBJ2-1, is EPEVTQTPSHQVTQMGQEVILRCVPISNHLYFYWYRQILGQKVEFLVSFYNNEISEKSEIFDDQFSVERPDGSNFTLKIRSTKLEDSAMYFCASSPLPNPKQFFGPGTRLTVL.